The T cell receptor beta chain described here comes from a study of T cell clonality in common variable immunodeficiency. General study findings and limits: CVID subjects shared fewer TCRbeta clones than healthy controls did. TCRbeta clonality was increased in CVID versus healthy controls. What drives increased CVID clonality needs T cell subpopulation sequencing.

This clone appeared many times. Its antigen is as yet unknown. The table came from immunoSEQ multiplex PCR; TCRdb's copy has only in-frame clones and leaves some out. The record shows some 28,000 clones for this sample, with no singletons present. The TCR originated in a person aged 18-70 years in good health. Sequenced: peripheral blood mononuclear cells.

The sequenced part of the CDR3 DNA is TGTGCCATCTATCGGACAGAAAACAATGAG. Residues: CAIYRTENNE. The full CDR3 is CAIYRTENNEQFF. The chain carries TRBV10-3 and TRBJ2-1; maybe TRBD1 (6 bases). The read is 3 residues too short to cover the CDR3 end, so that end is filled in from the germline J gene. Germline V lookup: CDR1 ENHRY, CDR2 SYGVKD. The CDR3 loop spans 13 amino acids. The V and J ends lost 8 bases and 5 bases respectively, with 13 bases between them.